Shown below are 7 T cell receptor beta chains from a single sample sequenced in a study of T cells in women clearing cervical HPV infection. Generated by immunoSEQ multiplex PCR, the TCRdb table keeps only in-frame clones and is missing some. This table holds 30,000 or so clones. Sequenced sample: blood buffy coat. These receptors came from a woman aged 18 to 75 with a cervical HPV16 infection that either progressed to CIN3+ or cleared (not recorded which).

Notes on this clone: Coverage ceases 3 residues before the CDR3 finishes, and the germline J gene fills in the end. The genes are TRBV29-1 and TRBJ1-4; D is uncertain. V was cut by 7 bases and J by 0 bases, with 12 bases left in between. Germline CDR1 reads SQVTM; CDR2 reads ANQGSEA. There are 14 residues in the CDR3. CDR3 in amino acids: CSGNPSPTNEKLFF. CDR3 DNA (partial): TGCAGCGGGAATCCTAGCCCAACTAATGAAAAA.

As regards this clone: The missing CDR3 end, 3 residues past where the read stops, is filled in from the germline J gene. V is TRBV29-1 and J is TRBJ1-1; 7 nucleotides line up with TRBD1. Losses at the gene ends were 6 bases for V and 5 bases for J; bases not matched to a gene: 9. The germline CDR1 and CDR2 sequences are SQVTM and ANQGSEA. The CDR3 is made up of 13 amino acids. The DNA read from the CDR3 is TGCAGCGTACGGGAGGGGGCGCGAACTGAA. Its protein product is CSVREGARTE. The CDR3 in its entirety is CSVREGARTEAFF.

Comment on this clone: The read halts 3 residues ahead of the CDR3 end, with the missing end drawn from the germline J gene. This sequence joins TRBV18 and TRBJ1-2, with no clear D. Germline values: CDR1 KGHSH, CDR2 LQKENI. Trimming removed 2 bases at V and 5 bases at J, with 12 bases between. This CDR3 has 14 residues. CDR3 DNA (partial): TGTGCCAGCTCACCAGCGGGGATGGAATATGGC. Its protein product is CASSPAGMEYG. The CDR3 in its entirety is CASSPAGMEYGYTF.

Concerning this clone: The read comes to an end 3 residues before the CDR3 does, leaving the germline J gene to fill in the end. The chain recombines TRBV4-2 with TRBJ2-3, with D perhaps assigned TRBD1 or TRBD2 (6 bases each). The CDR3 consists of 15 residues. The germline V gene has CDR1 LGHNA and CDR2 YNFKEQ. The part of the CDR3 DNA that was read is TGTGCCAGCAGCCAAAAGGAGGGGACAAAAGAGACG. Its translation is CASSQKEGTKET. In full, the CDR3 reads CASSQKEGTKETQYF.

Turning to this clone: The CDR3 goes on 3 residues after the read ends, and that part is filled in from the germline J gene. This chain uses TRBV11-3 with TRBJ2-7, with D possibly TRBD1 on 5 matching bases. There are 14 residues in the CDR3. Germline loops: CDR1 SGHNT, CDR2 YENEEA. V was trimmed by 7 bases and J by 0 bases, leaving 13 bases between them. CDR3 amino acids: CASTTEKSSYEQYF. CDR3 bases read: TGTGCCAGCACGACAGAAAAAAGCTCCTACGAG.

As concerns this clone: The sequence runs out 3 residues before the end of the CDR3; the remainder is reconstructed from the germline J gene. The chain recombines TRBV7-3 with TRBJ2-1, with TRBD2 identical over 10 bases. The J segment lost 9 bases and the V segment lost 5 bases, leaving 10 bases of the junction unmatched. Germline loops: CDR1 SGHTA, CDR2 FQGTGA. The CDR3 consists of 15 residues. The part of the CDR3 DNA that was read is TGTGCCAGCAGCCCGACCAGCGGGAGGGCCGCTGAG. Residues: CASSPTSGRAAE. The CDR3 in full is CASSPTSGRAAEQFF.

Note on this clone: The read is 3 residues too short to cover the CDR3 end, so that end is filled in from the germline J gene. The chain joins TRBV2 to TRBJ1-4; D possibly corresponds to TRBD1 (6 bases). The CDR3 length is 15 residues. The germline gives CDR1 SNHLY, CDR2 FYNNEI. The V gene lost 5 bases and the J gene lost 2 bases, with 12 bases spanning the gap. The CDR3 bases that were read are TGTGCCAGCAGTCCTACAGGGCTGACTAATGAAAAA. The encoded protein is CASSPTGLTNEK. The complete CDR3 sequence is CASSPTGLTNEKLFF.